The present T cell receptor (beta chain) was sequenced within a study of blood T cell repertoires in COVID-19 (TCRdb year 2020). For the wider study: Samples from collaborators originated in the United States, Italy and Spain and spanned both the acute and convalescent phases of COVID-19. Where available, HLA class I and class II types were obtained from metadata supplied by the sample provider rather than from assay-based typing. Subjects who had been exposed to COVID-19, were actively infected with it, or had recovered from it provided the deeply sampled blood TCRbeta repertoires that made up the dataset. The repertoires were made available in a free public database intended to serve as a resource for research on the immune response to SARS-CoV-2. The prospective study material was composed of cDNA or gDNA derived from T cells, B-cell-depleted T cells, or PBMCs. Nearly every sample came with metadata listing a de-identified subject ID, COVID-19 status, age in years and sex. The samples were drawn from two sources: the first 160 participants of the ongoing ImmuneRACE study, and about 1,300 subjects contributed by 6 global collaborators. The full study reports these points: Clinical and demographic metadata were provided uncurated, with the amount varying by source and participant.

Based on the germline V gene, the CDR1 and CDR2 sequences are MGHDK and SYGVNS. The cysteine opens and the phenylalanine closes a CDR3 of 16 amino acids. The entry retains the CDR3 DNA only, 48 bases that are in frame from base 1. Trimming leaves V shorter by 4 bases and J shorter by 2 bases, with the junction holding 8 bases beyond the gene matches. TCRbeta CDR3 regions were amplified from genomic DNA using the immunoSEQ Assay, a bias-controlled multiplex PCR. Per the original workflow: The number of nucleated cells in each sample was estimated by amplification of reference gene primers within the assay. To quantify the absolute abundance of each unique TCRbeta CDR3 rearrangement, sequence reads were collapsed and filtered. For each sample, productive Simpson clonality was calculated as the square root of Simpson's diversity index across productive rearrangements. TCRdb stores this immuneACCESS table with in-frame sequences only. Part of the clones is absent; in the studies checked, under half of the shortfall reflects unresolved V genes, and no reason is known for the rest. The V and J calls and clone size were taken over from that table, and D and trimming were inferred from the DNA. This sample gives 65,000 to 70,000 clones in total; roughly 92% of them show up just once. The ten largest clones take up around 2.6% of the sample.

Details on this clone: What this receptor recognizes is not known. Base qualities were left out, and no much larger clone turns up one base away.

The collaborating institutions used their own protocols to collect whole blood in K2EDTA tubes. For TCRbeta analysis, collaborator samples were shipped as frozen whole blood, as isolated PBMCs, or as DNA extracted from either sample type. This TCR derives from a man between 65 and 80 years old with active COVID-19. The source material was peripheral blood. The sequence joins TRBV25-1 to TRBJ2-3; 8 central bases correspond to TRBD2. This receptor has the CDR3 CASSVSGTRYTDTQYF. The nucleotide sequence is given as TGTGCCAGCAGTGTGTCCGGGACTAGATACACAGATACGCAGTATTTT.